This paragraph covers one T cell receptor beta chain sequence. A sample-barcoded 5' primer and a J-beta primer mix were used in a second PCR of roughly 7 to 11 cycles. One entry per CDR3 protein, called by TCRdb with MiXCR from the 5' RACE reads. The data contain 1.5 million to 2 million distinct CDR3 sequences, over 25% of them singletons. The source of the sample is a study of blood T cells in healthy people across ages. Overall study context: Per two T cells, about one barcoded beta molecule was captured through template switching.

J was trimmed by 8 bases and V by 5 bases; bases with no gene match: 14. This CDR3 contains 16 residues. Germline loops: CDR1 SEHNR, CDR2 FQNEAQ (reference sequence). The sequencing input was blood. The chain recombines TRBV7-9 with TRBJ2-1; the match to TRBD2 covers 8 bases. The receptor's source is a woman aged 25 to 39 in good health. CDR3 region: CASSRLTGTSSDEQFF. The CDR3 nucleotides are TGTGCCAGCAGCAGGCTAACCGGGACTAGTAGCGATGAGCAGTTCTTC.